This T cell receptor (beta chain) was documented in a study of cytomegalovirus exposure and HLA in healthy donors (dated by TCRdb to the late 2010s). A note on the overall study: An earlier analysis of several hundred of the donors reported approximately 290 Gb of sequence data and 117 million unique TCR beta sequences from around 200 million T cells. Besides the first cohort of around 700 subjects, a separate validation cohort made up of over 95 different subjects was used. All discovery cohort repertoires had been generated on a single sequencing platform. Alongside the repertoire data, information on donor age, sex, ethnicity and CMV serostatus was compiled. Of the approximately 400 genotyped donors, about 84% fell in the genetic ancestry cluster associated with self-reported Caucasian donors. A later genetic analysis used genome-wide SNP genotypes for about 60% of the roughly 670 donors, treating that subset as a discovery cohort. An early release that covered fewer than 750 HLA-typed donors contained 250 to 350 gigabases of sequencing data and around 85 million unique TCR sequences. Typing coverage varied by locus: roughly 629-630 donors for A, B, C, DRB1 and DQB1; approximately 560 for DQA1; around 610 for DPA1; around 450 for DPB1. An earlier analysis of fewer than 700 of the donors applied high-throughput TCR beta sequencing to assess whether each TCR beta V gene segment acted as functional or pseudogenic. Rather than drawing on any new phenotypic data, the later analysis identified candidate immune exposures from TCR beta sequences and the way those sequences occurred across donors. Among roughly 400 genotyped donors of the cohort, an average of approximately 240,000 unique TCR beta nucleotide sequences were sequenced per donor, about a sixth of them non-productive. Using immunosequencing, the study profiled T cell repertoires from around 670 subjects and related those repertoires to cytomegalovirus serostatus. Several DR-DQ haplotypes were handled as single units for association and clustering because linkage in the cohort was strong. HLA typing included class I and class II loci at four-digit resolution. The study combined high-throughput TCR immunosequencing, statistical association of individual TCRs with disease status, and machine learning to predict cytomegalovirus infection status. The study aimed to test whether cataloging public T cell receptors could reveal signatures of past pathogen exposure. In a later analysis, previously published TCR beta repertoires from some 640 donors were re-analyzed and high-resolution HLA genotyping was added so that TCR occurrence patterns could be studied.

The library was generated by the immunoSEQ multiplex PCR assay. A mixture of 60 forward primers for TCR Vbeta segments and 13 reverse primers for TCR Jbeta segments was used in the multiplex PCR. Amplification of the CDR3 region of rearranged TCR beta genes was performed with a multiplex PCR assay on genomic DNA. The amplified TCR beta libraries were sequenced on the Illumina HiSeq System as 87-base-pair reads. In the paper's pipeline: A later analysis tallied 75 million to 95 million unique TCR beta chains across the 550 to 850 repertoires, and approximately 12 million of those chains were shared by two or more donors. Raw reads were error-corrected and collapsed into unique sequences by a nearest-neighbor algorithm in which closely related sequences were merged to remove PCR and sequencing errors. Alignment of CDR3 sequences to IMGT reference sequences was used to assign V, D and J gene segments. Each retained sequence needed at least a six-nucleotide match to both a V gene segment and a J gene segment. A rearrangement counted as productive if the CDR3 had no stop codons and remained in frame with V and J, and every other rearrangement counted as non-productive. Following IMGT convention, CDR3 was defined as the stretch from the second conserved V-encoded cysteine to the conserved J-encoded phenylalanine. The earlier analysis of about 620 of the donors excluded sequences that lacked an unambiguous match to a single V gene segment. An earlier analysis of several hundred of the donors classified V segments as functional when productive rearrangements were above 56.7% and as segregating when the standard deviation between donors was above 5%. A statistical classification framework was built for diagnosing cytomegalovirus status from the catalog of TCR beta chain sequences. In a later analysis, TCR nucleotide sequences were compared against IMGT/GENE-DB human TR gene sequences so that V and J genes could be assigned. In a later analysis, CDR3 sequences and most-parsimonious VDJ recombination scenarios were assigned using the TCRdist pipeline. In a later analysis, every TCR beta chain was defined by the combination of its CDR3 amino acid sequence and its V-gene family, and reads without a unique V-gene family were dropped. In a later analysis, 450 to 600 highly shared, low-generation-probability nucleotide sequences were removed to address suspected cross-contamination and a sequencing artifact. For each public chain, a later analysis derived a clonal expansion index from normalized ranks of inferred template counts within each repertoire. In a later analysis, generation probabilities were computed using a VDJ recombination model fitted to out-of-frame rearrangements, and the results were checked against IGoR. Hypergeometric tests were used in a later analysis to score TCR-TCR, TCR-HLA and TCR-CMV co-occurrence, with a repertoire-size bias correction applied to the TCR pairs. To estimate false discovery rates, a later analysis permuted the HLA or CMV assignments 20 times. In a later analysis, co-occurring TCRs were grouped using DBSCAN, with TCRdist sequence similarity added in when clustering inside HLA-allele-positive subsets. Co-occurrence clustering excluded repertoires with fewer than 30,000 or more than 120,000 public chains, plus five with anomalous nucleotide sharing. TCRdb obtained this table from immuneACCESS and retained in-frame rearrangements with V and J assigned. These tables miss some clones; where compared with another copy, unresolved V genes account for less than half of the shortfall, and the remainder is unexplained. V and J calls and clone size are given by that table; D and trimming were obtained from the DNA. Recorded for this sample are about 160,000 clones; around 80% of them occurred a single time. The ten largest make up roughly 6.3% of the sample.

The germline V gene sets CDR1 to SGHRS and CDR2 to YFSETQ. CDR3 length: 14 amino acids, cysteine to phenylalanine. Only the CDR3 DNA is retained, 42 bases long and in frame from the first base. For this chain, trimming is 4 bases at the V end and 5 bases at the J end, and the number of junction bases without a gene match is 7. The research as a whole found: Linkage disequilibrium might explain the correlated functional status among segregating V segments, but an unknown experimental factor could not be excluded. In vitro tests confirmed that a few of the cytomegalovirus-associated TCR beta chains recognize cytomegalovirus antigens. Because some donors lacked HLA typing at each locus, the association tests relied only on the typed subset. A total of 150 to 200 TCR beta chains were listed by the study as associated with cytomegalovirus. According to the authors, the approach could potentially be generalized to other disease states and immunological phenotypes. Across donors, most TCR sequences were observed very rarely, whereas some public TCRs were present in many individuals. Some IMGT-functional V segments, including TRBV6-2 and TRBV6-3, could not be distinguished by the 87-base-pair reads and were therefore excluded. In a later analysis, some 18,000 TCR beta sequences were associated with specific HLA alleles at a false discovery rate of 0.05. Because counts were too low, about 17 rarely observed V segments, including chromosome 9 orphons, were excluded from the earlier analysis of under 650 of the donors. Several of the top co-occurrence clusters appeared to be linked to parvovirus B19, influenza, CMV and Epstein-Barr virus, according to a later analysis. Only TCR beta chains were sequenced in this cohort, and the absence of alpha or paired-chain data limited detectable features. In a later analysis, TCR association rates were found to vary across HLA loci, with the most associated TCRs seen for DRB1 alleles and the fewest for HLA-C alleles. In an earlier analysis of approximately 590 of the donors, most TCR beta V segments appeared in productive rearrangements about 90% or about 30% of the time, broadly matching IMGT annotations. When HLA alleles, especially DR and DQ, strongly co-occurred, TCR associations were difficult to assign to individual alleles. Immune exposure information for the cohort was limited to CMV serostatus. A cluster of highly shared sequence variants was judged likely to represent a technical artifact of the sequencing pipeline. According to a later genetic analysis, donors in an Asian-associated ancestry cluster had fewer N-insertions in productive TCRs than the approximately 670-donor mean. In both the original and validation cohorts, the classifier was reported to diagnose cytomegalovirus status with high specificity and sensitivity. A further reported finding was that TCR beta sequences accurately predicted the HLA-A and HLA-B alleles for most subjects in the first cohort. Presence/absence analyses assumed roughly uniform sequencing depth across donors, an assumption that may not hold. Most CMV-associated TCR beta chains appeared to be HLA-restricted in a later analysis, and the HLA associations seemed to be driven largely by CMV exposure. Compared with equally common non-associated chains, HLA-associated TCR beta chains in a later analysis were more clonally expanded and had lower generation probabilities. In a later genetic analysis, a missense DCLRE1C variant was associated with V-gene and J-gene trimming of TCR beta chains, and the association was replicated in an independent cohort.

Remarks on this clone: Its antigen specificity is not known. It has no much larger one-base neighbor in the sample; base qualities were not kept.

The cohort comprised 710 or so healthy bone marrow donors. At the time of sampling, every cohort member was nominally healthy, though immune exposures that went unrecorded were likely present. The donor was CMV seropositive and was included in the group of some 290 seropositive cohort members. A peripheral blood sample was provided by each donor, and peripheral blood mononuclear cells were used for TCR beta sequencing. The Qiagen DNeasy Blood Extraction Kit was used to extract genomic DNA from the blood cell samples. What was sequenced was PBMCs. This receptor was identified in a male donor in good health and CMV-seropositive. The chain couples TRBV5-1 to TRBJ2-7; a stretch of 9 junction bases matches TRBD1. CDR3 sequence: CASSQGQGRDEQYF. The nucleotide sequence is TGCGCCAGCAGCCAGGGACAGGGACGAGACGAGCAGTACTTC.